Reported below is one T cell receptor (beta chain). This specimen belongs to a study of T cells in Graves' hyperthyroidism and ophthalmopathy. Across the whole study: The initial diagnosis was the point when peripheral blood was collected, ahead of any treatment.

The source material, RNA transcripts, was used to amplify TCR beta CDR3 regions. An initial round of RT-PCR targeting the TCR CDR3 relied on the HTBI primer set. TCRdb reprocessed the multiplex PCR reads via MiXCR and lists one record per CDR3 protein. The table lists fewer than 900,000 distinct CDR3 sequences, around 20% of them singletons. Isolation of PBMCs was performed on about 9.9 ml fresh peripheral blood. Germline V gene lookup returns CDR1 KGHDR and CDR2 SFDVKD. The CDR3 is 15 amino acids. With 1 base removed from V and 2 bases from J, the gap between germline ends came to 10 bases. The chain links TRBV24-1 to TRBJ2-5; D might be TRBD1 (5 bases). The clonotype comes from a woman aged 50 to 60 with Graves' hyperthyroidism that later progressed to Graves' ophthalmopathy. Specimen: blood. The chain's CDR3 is CATSDLGRAQETQYF. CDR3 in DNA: TGTGCCACCAGTGATTTAGGCAGGGCACAAGAGACCCAGTACTTC.